The rows below give T cell receptor beta chains drawn from one sample of a study of vaccination effects on CD4 cells after COVID-19. The antigens of these receptors remain unknown. Repertoires were generated with immunoSEQ multiplex PCR, while TCRdb's copy carries only in-frame clones and drops some. The profile shows 20,000 to 25,000 clones, around 74% of them singletons. Here the sequenced sample was CD4+ T cells from PBMCs cultured with a peptide pool, taken before COVID-19 vaccination. The receptors were gathered from a human donor who had a prior SARS-CoV-2 infection. The CDR3 runs from the conserved cysteine through the conserved F or W. The D gene is left open where the match is weak. Where a row states a size, it is once, few, many or the class of an expanded clone; other rows omit it.

TRBV14	TRBJ2-5	.	.	CASSQAGQTWGTQYF	TGTGCCAGCAGCCAAGCAGGGCAGACATGGGGGACCCAGTACTTC
TRBV2	TRBJ2-1	.	.	CASKGTRDYNEQFF	TGTGCCAGCAAGGGGACCCGGGACTACAATGAGCAGTTCTTC
TRBV2	TRBJ2-2	.	.	CASTNRTRDTGELFF	TGTGCCAGCACCAATCGGACGAGAGACACCGGGGAGCTGTTTTTT
TRBV5-1	TRBJ1-1	.	.	CASSFDTTNTEAFF	TGCGCCAGCAGCTTCGACACAACGAACACTGAAGCTTTCTTT
TRBV2	TRBJ2-3	.	.	CASRDGLLYTDTQYF	TGTGCCAGCAGGGATGGACTGCTATACACAGATACGCAGTATTTT
TRBV7-3	TRBJ2-5	.	.	CASSLGGTQETQYF	TGTGCCAGCAGCTTAGGGGGGACTCAAGAGACCCAGTACTTC
TRBV3-1/TRBV3-2	TRBJ1-3	.	.	CASSQAGSGNTIYF	TGTGCCAGCAGCCAGGCAGGGTCTGGAAACACCATATATTTT
TRBV2	TRBJ2-5	.	.	CASSEAAGKGQETQYF	TGTGCCAGCAGTGAAGCTGCGGGGAAGGGCCAAGAGACCCAGTACTTC
TRBV7-9	TRBJ1-1	.	.	CASSSQGGTEAFF	TGTGCCAGCAGCTCACAGGGAGGCACTGAAGCTTTCTTT
TRBV19	TRBJ2-3	.	.	CASSIRNRGGDTQYF	TGTGCCAGTAGTATACGAAACAGGGGGGGGGATACGCAGTATTTT
TRBV18	TRBJ2-2	TRBD2	few	CASSPPGIAGANTGELFF	TGTGCCAGCTCACCACCAGGTATAGCGGGGGCGAACACCGGGGAGCTGTTTTTT
TRBV5-6	TRBJ2-5	.	.	CASSHSIQETQYF	TGTGCCAGCAGCCATTCGATTCAAGAGACCCAGTACTTC
TRBV5-6	TRBJ1-3	.	.	CATQEGGNTIYF	TGTGCCACCCAAGAGGGAGGAAACACCATATATTTT
TRBV5-1	TRBJ2-3	TRBD2	few	CASSLGLAPTDTQYF	TGCGCCAGCAGCTTGGGACTAGCTCCCACAGATACGCAGTATTTT
TRBV5-1	TRBJ1-1	.	.	CASSSGSINTEAFF	TGCGCCAGCAGCTCCGGCAGTATAAACACTGAAGCTTTCTTT
TRBV5-6	TRBJ1-2	.	.	CASSQWANYGYTF	TGTGCCAGCAGTCAGTGGGCTAACTATGGCTACACCTTC